This record covers a single T cell receptor (beta chain). Its specificity is not known. These data are taken from a study of T cell responses to AZD1222 COVID-19 vaccine. Overall study findings and caveats: Unmutated regions of variants are reportedly targeted by nearly half of spike-specific TCRs. The breadth and depth of Spike-specific TCRs increased once two AZD1222 doses had been given. At study baseline, merely a handful of AZD1222 recipients were seropositive.

Germline-derived CDR1 and CDR2 are SGDLS and YYNGEE. V was pared by 4 bases and J by 4 bases, with 12 bases of the junction left unmatched. The CDR3 is 19 amino acids. TCRdb's copy holds only in-frame clones and misses some; the assay was immunoSEQ multiplex PCR. The sample holds about 140,000 clones, around 94% seen once. Material: peripheral blood, obtained after recovery from COVID-19. V gene TRBV9 combines with J gene TRBJ2-2; 14 nucleotides line up with TRBD2. This TCR was recovered from an adult who had recovered from COVID-19. CDR3 sequence (DNA): TGTGCCAGCAGCACAAGGGGACTAGCGGGAGTAGGAGGCACCGGGGAGCTGTTTTTT. Protein product: CASSTRGLAGVGGTGELFF.